This TCR beta chain was retrieved from a study of cytomegalovirus exposure and HLA in healthy donors. Study-level findings and limits: The study listed about 150 cytomegalovirus-associated TCR beta chains.

Use of 60 Vbeta and 13 Jbeta primers characterized the PCR. Method: immunoSEQ multiplex PCR; TCRdb's copy keeps in-frame clones and lacks some. The table records about 89,000 clones, under 80% of them present only once. Note on this clone: Its antigen remains unknown.

Specimen: PBMCs. The clonotype originates from a male donor in good health and CMV-seronegative.

The CDR3 protein is CASSIVGAGDETQYF. The CDR3 DNA reads as TGTGCCAGTAGTATAGTAGGAGCGGGAGACGAGACCCAGTACTTC. This chain uses TRBV19 with TRBJ2-5; 8 positions agree with TRBD2. CDR1 is LNHDA, CDR2 SQIVND, per germline (reference sequence). This CDR3 spans 15 amino acids. Germline trimming cut 1 base from V and 5 bases from J; bases unmatched to any gene: 6. Full variable domain (remainder filled in from reference TRBV19 and TRBJ2-5): DGGITQSPKYLFRKEGQNVTLSCEQNLNHDAMYWYRQDPGQGLRLIYYSQIVNDFQKGDIAEGYSVSREKKESFPLTVTSAQKNPTAFYLCASSIVGAGDETQYFGPGTRLLVL.